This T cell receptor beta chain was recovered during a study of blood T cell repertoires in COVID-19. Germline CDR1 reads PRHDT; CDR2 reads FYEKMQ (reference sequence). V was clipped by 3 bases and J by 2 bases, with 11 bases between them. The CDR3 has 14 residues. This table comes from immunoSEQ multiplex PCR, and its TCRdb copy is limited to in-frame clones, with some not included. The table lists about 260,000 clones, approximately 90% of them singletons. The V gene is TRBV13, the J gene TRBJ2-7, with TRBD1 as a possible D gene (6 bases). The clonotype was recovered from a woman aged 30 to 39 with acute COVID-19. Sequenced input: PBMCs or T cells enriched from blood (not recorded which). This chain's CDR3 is CASSLGASPYEQYF. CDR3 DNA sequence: TGTGCCAGCAGCTTGGGGGCTAGCCCCTACGAGCAGTACTTC.